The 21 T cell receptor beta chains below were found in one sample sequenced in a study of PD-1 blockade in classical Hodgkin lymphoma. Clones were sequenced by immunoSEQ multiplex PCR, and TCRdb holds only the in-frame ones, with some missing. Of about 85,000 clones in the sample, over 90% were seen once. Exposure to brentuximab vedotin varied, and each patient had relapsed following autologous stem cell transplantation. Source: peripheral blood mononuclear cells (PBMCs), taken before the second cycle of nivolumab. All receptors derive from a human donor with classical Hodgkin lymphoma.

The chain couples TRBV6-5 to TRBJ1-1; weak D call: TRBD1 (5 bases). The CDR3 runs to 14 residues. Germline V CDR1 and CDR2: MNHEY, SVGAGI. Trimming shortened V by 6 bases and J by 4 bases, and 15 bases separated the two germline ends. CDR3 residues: CASRPPGLGTEAFF. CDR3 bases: TGTGCCAGCAGGCCGCCGGGGCTTGGCACTGAAGCTTTCTTT.

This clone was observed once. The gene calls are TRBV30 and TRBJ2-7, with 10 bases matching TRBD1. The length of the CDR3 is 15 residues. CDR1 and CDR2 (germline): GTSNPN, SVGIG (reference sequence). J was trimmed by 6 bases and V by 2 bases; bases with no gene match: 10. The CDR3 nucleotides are TGTGCCTGGAGTCCATTACTGACAGGGGGCGGCGAGCAGTACTTC. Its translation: CAWSPLLTGGGEQYF.

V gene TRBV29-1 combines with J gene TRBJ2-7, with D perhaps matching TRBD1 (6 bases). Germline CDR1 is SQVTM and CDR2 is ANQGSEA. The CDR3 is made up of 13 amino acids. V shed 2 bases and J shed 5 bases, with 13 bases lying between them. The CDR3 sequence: CSVEPPTGNEQYF. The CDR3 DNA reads TGCAGCGTTGAACCTCCTACAGGGAACGAGCAGTACTTC.

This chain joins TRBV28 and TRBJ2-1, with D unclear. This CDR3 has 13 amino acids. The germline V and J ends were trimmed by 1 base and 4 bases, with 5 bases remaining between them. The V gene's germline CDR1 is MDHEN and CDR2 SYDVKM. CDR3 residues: CASSLSRYNEQFF. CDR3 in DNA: TGTGCCAGCAGTTTATCCAGGTACAATGAGCAGTTCTTC.

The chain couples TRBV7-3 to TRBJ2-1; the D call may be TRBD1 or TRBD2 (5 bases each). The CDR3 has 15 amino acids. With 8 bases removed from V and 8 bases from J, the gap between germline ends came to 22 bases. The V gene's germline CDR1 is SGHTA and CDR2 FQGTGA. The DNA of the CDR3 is TGTGCCAGCGGCCTAACCGGGACGCAGTCCCATGAGCAGTTCTTC. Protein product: CASGLTGTQSHEQFF.

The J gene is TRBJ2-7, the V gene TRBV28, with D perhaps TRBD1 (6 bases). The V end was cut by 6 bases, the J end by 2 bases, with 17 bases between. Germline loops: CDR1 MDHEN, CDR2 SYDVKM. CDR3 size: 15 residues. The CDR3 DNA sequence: TGTGCCAGCAGCCATGACACGGCAGGGGCCTACGAGCAGTACTTC. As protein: CASSHDTAGAYEQYF.

The chain's CDR3 is CASSSRTGSSYEQYF. In nucleotides, the CDR3 is TGTGCCAGCAGCTCACGGACAGGGAGCTCCTACGAGCAGTACTTC. The chain joins TRBV7-9 to TRBJ2-7; 8 nucleotides align to TRBD1. Germline trimming cut 4 bases from V and 0 bases from J; bases unmatched to any gene: 5. Per the germline V gene, CDR1 is SEHNR and CDR2 is FQNEAQ (reference sequence). The CDR3 consists of 15 residues.

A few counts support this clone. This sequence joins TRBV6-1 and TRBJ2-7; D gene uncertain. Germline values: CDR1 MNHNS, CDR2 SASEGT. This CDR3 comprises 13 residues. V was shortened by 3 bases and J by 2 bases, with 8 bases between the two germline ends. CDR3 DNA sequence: TGTGCCAGCAGTGAGGACCTCCCCTACGAGCAGTACTTC. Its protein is CASSEDLPYEQYF.

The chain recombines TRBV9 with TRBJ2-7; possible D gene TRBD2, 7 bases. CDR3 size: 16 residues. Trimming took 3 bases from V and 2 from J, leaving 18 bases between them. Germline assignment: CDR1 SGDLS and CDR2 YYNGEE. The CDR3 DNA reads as TGTGCCAGCAGCGCGAGGGGGGGGGACCCGGCCTACGAGCAGTACTTC. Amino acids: CASSARGGDPAYEQYF.

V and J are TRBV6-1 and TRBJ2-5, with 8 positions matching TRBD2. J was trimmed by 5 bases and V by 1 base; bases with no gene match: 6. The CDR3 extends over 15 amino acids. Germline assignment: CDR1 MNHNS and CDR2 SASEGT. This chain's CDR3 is CASSEVGSGTETQYF. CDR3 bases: TGTGCCAGCAGTGAAGTAGGTAGCGGGACCGAGACCCAGTACTTC.

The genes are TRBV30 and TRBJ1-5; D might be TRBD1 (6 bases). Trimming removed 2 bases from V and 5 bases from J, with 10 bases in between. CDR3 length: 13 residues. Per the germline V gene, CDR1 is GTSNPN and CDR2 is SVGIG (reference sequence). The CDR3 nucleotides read TGTGCCTGGAGTCTGGGGGCGGATCAGCCCCAGCATTTT. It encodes CAWSLGADQPQHF.

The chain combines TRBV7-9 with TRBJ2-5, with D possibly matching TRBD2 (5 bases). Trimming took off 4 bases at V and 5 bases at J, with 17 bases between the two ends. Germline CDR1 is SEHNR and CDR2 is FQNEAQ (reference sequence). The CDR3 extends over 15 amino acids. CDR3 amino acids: CASSSPDDQRETQYF. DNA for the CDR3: TGTGCCAGCAGCTCACCCGACGACCAGCGGGAGACCCAGTACTTC. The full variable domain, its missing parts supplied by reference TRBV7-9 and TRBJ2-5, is DTGVSQNPRHKITKRGQNVTFRCDPISEHNRLYWYRQTLGQGPEFLTYFQNEAQLEKSRLLSDRFSAERPKGSFSTLEIQRTEQGDSAMYLCASSSPDDQRETQYFGPGTRLLVL.

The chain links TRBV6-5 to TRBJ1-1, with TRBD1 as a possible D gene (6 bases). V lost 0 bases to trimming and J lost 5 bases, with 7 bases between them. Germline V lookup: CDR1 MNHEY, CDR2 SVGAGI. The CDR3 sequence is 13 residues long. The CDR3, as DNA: TGTGCCAGCAGTTACTCGACAGGAACTGAAGCTTTCTTT. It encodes CASSYSTGTEAFF.

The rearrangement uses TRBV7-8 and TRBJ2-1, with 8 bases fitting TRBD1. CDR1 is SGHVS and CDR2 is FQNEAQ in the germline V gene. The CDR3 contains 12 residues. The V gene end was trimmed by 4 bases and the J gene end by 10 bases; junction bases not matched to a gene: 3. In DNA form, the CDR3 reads TGTGCCAGCAGCTCGACAGGGGCCGAGCAGTTCTTC. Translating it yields CASSSTGAEQFF.

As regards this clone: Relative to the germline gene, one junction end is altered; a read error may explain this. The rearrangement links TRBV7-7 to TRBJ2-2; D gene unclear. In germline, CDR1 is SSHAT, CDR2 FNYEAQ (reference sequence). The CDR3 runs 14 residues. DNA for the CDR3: TGTGCTAGCAGCTTAGGTCCCAGATCCGGGGAGCTGTTTTTT. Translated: CASSLGPRSGELFF.

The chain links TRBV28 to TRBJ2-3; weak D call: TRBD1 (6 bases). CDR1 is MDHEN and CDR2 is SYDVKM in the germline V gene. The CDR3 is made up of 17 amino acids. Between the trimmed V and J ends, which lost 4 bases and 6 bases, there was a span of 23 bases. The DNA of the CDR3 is TGTGCCAGCAGTTCATACCTTGGGGGCTACAGAGGCGATACGCAGTATTTT. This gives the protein CASSSYLGGYRGDTQYF.

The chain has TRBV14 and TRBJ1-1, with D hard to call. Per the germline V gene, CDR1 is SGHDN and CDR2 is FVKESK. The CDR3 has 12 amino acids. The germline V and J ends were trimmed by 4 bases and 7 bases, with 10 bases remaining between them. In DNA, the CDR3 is TGTGCCAGCAGCCGCGGTAGCCATGAAGCTTTCTTT. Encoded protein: CASSRGSHEAFF.

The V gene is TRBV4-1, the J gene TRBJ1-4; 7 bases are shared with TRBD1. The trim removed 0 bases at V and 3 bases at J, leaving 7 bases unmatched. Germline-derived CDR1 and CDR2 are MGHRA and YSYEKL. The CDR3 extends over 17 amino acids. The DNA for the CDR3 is TGCGCCAGCAGCCAAGACGTCCAGACAGGGTCTAATGAAAAACTGTTTTTT. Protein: CASSQDVQTGSNEKLFF.

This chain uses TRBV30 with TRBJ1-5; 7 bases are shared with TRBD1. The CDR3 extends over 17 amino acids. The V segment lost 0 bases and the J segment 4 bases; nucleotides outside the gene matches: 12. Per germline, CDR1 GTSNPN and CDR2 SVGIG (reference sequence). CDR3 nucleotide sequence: TGTGCCTGGAGTGTTTCGCCAGGGGGAAGCGTAAATCAGCCCCAGCATTTT. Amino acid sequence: CAWSVSPGGSVNQPQHF.

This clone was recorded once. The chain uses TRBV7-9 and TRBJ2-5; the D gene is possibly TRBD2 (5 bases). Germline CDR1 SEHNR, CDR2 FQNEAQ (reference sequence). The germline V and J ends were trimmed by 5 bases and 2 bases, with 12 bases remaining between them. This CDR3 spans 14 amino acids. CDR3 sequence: CASSNGAAQETQYF. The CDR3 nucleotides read TGTGCCAGCAGCAATGGAGCGGCGCAAGAGACCCAGTACTTC.

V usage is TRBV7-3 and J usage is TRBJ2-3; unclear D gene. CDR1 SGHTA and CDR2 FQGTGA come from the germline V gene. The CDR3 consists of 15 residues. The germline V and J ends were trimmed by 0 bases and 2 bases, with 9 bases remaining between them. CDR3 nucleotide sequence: TGTGCCAGCAGCTTAACCTTTTCGGACACAGATACGCAGTATTTT. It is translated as CASSLTFSDTDTQYF.